One sample yielded the 24 T cell receptor beta chains listed below, sequenced in a study of TIL therapy for anti-PD-1-resistant metastatic lung cancer. As to time point: pre-treatment sample, taken before nivolumab and TIL therapy. Sequencing used immunoSEQ v3. This table comes from immunoSEQ multiplex PCR, and its TCRdb copy is limited to in-frame clones, with some not included. The data contain just over 20,000 clones, around 78% of them seen just once; the ten biggest clones take up less than 8.5%. The specimen comprised blood, sampled at baseline. These TCRs come from a person aged 25 to 80 with non-small cell lung cancer.

On this clone: Since a much larger clone is just one base distant, this may be a read error. This chain links TRBV5-1 with TRBJ2-7; no clear D gene. In germline, CDR1 is SGHRS, CDR2 YFSETQ. The V gene lost 2 bases and the J gene lost 3 bases, with 9 bases spanning the gap. CDR3 length: 13 residues. The CDR3 reads CASSLGFSYEQYF. The DNA of the CDR3 is TGCGCCAGCAGCTTAGGATTTAGCTACGAGCAGTACTTC.

V usage is TRBV18 and J usage is TRBJ2-3; D unclear. This CDR3 has 13 amino acids. Per germline, CDR1 KGHSH and CDR2 LQKENI. V was clipped by 5 bases and J by 6 bases, with 12 bases between them. The CDR3 nucleotides are TGTGCCAGCTCAAATAGCCTTGGGGATACGCAGTATTTT. This codes for CASSNSLGDTQYF.

This chain joins TRBV27 and TRBJ2-1; possibly TRBD2 for D (6 bases). The CDR3 consists of 13 residues. The ends were cut back, 3 bases at V and 15 bases at J, with 18 bases in the middle. Germline lookup yields CDR1 MNHEY and CDR2 SMNVEV (reference sequence). CDR3 nucleotide sequence: TGTGCCAGCAGTTTGCCGGGACTCCCAAGGCTGTTCTTC. Translating gives CASSLPGLPRLFF.

The rearrangement uses TRBV5-1 and TRBJ2-2; TRBD1 aligns across 8 bases. Germline V gives CDR1 SGHRS, CDR2 YFSETQ. The J segment lost 7 bases and the V segment lost 4 bases, leaving 9 bases of the junction unmatched. The length of the CDR3 is 15 residues. The CDR3 nucleotides read TGCGCCAGCAGCGTCGGGACAGGATCGTACGGGGAGCTGTTTTTT. Protein: CASSVGTGSYGELFF. Based on the CDR3 plus reference TRBV5-1 and TRBJ2-2, the full variable domain is KAGVTQTPRYLIKTRGQQVTLSCSPISGHRSVSWYQQTPGQGLQFLFEYFSETQRNKGNFPGRFSGRQFSNSRSEMNVSTLELGDSALYLCASSVGTGSYGELFFGEGSRLTVL.

V is TRBV11-2 and J is TRBJ2-7; D remains ambiguous. Between the trimmed V and J ends, which lost 1 base and 4 bases, there was a span of 11 bases. This CDR3 spans 14 amino acids. Germline CDR1 SGHAT, CDR2 FQNNGV. The CDR3 nucleotides are TGTGCCAGCAGCTTAGGGTCGGTCGGGTACGAGCAGTACTTC. This codes for CASSLGSVGYEQYF.

This clone was observed once. This sequence joins TRBV4-3 and TRBJ2-1; TRBD2 is a possible D gene (5 bases). V was pared by 4 bases and J by 1 base, with 8 bases between. The V gene's germline CDR1 is LGHNA and CDR2 YSLEER. This CDR3 contains 14 residues. The CDR3, as DNA: TGCGCCAGCAGCCGGAGAGGGTCCTACAATGAGCAGTTCTTC. It encodes CASSRRGSYNEQFF.

This chain joins TRBV5-1 and TRBJ2-3; D not certain. From germline, CDR1 is SGHRS and CDR2 YFSETQ. V dropped 5 bases and J dropped 7 bases, with 14 bases sitting between them. The CDR3 loop spans 13 amino acids. CDR3 loop: CASRPGPLNTQYF. The CDR3 nucleotides are TGCGCCAGCAGGCCAGGCCCACTTAATACGCAGTATTTT.

The genes are TRBV7-2 and TRBJ2-7; no definite D call. The CDR3 has 14 amino acids. Germline CDR1 SGHTA, CDR2 FQGNSA. Trimming removed 2 bases from V and 0 bases from J, with 8 bases in between. The CDR3 DNA reads TGTGCCAGCAGCTTATTCCGGGCCTCCTACGAGCAGTACTTC. Encoded protein: CASSLFRASYEQYF.

V is TRBV7-2 and J is TRBJ1-2; D remains ambiguous. V lost 0 bases to trimming and J lost 6 bases, with 8 bases between them. The CDR3 is 13 residues long. Germline CDR1 and CDR2: SGHTA and FQGNSA. CDR3 in amino acids: CASSLANRDGYTF. CDR3 bases: TGTGCCAGCAGCTTAGCAAACAGAGATGGCTACACCTTC.

The V gene is TRBV19, the J gene TRBJ1-5, with 8 bases identical to TRBD1. The CDR3 sequence is 19 residues long. V shed 4 bases, J shed 1 base, and the junction held 15 bases outside the gene matches. Germline-derived CDR1 and CDR2 are LNHDA and SQIVND (reference sequence). The CDR3 DNA is TGTGCCAGTAGTACTGTAACTCGAACCAGGGGGCAGAGCAATCAGCCCCAGCATTTT. Amino acid sequence: CASSTVTRTRGQSNQPQHF.

This chain connects TRBV5-1 to TRBJ1-4, with D possibly matching TRBD1 (6 bases). Per the germline V gene, CDR1 is SGHRS and CDR2 is YFSETQ. V shed 4 bases and J shed 3 bases, with 13 bases lying between them. This CDR3 comprises 15 residues. In DNA, the CDR3 is TGCGCCAGCAGCATACTACAGGGCTCTAATGAAAAACTGTTTTTT. Its translation is CASSILQGSNEKLFF.

The chain uses TRBV5-6 and TRBJ2-5; possible D gene TRBD1, 5 bases. Germline V CDR1 and CDR2: SGHDT, YYEEEE. The CDR3 is 11 amino acids. With 3 bases removed from V and 5 bases from J, the gap between germline ends came to 5 bases. The CDR3 is CASSYRETQYF. DNA for the CDR3: TGTGCCAGCAGCTACAGGGAGACCCAGTACTTC.

V gene TRBV15 combines with J gene TRBJ2-5; tentatively, D is TRBD2 (6 bases). Deletions cut 3 bases from V and 5 bases from J, with 13 bases between. Germline V CDR1 and CDR2: LNHNV, YYDKDF (reference sequence). CDR3 length equals 14 residues. The DNA of the CDR3 is TGTGCCACCAGCAGGCCCGTCCTAGCGGAGACCCAGTACTTC. As protein: CATSRPVLAETQYF.

The CDR3 DNA sequence: TGTGCCATCACTGGCACAACCTACGAGCAGTACTTC. It encodes CAITGTTYEQYF. The chain uses TRBV10-3 and TRBJ2-7; no definite D call. Trimming cost V 7 bases and J 2 bases, with 9 bases left between them. The CDR3 has 12 amino acids. CDR1 ENHRY and CDR2 SYGVKD come from the germline V gene.

The genes are TRBV19 and TRBJ1-3; D gene unclear. The CDR3 loop spans 14 amino acids. The germline V and J ends were trimmed by 6 bases and 4 bases, with 13 bases remaining between them. Germline CDR1 and CDR2: LNHDA and SQIVND (reference sequence). In nucleotides, the CDR3 is TGTGCCAGTAGCCCGCAGGTTTGGGGAAACACCATATATTTT. As protein: CASSPQVWGNTIYF. Complete variable domain (other parts from reference TRBV19 and TRBJ1-3): DGGITQSPKYLFRKEGQNVTLSCEQNLNHDAMYWYRQDPGQGLRLIYYSQIVNDFQKGDIAEGYSVSREKKESFPLTVTSAQKNPTAFYLCASSPQVWGNTIYFGEGSWLTVV.

This chain connects TRBV11-3 to TRBJ2-7; 12 bases map to TRBD2. The ends lost 3 bases at V and 5 bases at J; junction bases unmatched: 2. The CDR3 spans 14 residues. Germline V lookup: CDR1 SGHNT, CDR2 YENEEA. CDR3 nucleotide sequence: TGTGCCAGCAGCTTGACTAGCGGGGGAAACGAGCAGTACTTC. Amino acids: CASSLTSGGNEQYF.

The chain employs TRBV27 and TRBJ2-3; D gene uncertain. The V end lost 5 bases, the J end lost 2 bases, and 14 bases lay between the germline ends. From germline, CDR1 is MNHEY and CDR2 SMNVEV (reference sequence). The CDR3 is 15 residues long. The CDR3 region is CASSLISGNTDTQYF. The CDR3 bases are TGTGCCAGCAGTCTAATAAGTGGGAACACAGATACGCAGTATTTT.

The rearrangement joins TRBV25-1 to TRBJ1-2; TRBD1 agrees at 9 bases. The CDR3 is 14 residues long. V lost 5 bases and J lost 8; bases outside the gene matches: 9. Germline V gene sequence: CDR1 MGHDK, CDR2 SYGVNS. The CDR3 is CASSLDRGSRGYTF. The CDR3 region has the DNA TGTGCCAGCAGTCTGGACAGGGGATCCCGGGGCTACACCTTC.

The chain has TRBV7-8 and TRBJ1-5; D remains unclear. The CDR3 runs to 13 residues. Germline lookup yields CDR1 SGHVS and CDR2 FQNEAQ. Trimming stripped 1 base from V and 11 bases from J, with 12 bases between. The CDR3 protein is CASSLGVAGSQHF. CDR3 bases: TGTGCCAGCAGCTTAGGGGTGGCCGGGTCCCAGCATTTT.

This clone was detected only once. The chain joins TRBV30 to TRBJ1-2; tentative D call: TRBD1 (5 bases). The length of the CDR3 is 15 residues. With 0 bases removed from V and 10 bases from J, the gap between germline ends came to 21 bases. Germline CDR1 and CDR2: GTSNPN and SVGIG (reference sequence). CDR3 loop: CAWSVSAGLVGVYTF. The DNA for the CDR3 is TGTGCCTGGAGTGTATCCGCGGGGTTAGTGGGGGTCTACACCTTC.

The table lists this clone with a few counts. The chain has TRBV29-1 and TRBJ2-7; 8 bases agree with TRBD1. V was pared by 4 bases and J by 3 bases, with 11 bases of the junction left unmatched. This CDR3 spans 15 amino acids. Germline V lookup: CDR1 SQVTM, CDR2 ANQGSEA. This CDR3 is CSVAFTGQDIYEQYF. CDR3 coding DNA: TGCAGCGTTGCGTTCACGGGACAGGATATCTACGAGCAGTACTTC.

The V and J genes are TRBV7-8 and TRBJ2-3; D possibly corresponds to TRBD2 (6 bases). V was trimmed by 5 bases and J by 3 bases, leaving 15 bases between them. CDR1 is SGHVS, CDR2 FQNEAQ, per germline. This CDR3 has 15 amino acids. In DNA, the CDR3 is TGTGCCAGCAGCGCCCGACTGGGGGGTACAGATACGCAGTATTTT. Protein product: CASSARLGGTDTQYF.

J is TRBJ1-2 and V is TRBV11-1; D remains unclear. CDR1 is SGHAT, CDR2 FQDESV, per germline (reference sequence). The ends were cut back, 2 bases at V and 0 bases at J, with 4 bases in the middle. This CDR3 has 13 amino acids. The CDR3 is CASSLLANYGYTF. As DNA, the CDR3 is TGTGCCAGCAGCTTACTCGCTAACTATGGCTACACCTTC.

This chain links TRBV19 with TRBJ2-3; the D is unclear. The CDR3 is 12 residues long. V dropped 6 bases and J dropped 4 bases, with 8 bases sitting between them. Germline CDR1 is LNHDA and CDR2 is SQIVND (reference sequence). Here the CDR3 DNA reads TGTGCCAGTAGCACCCACGCAGATACGCAGTATTTT. This codes for CASSTHADTQYF.